This T cell receptor (beta chain) was found in a study of cytomegalovirus exposure and HLA in healthy donors. As for this clone: Its specificity is unknown.

In the PCR, 60 Vbeta and 13 Jbeta primers were used. Repertoires were generated with immunoSEQ multiplex PCR, while TCRdb's copy carries only in-frame clones and drops some. Found here are about 200,000 clones, roughly nine tenths of them singletons; the top ten hold around 1%. Study conclusions and caveats: Reportedly, TCR beta sequences accurately predicted HLA-A and HLA-B alleles in most subjects. TCR beta V segments were, for the most part, productive about 87% or about 30% of the time in an earlier analysis.

The ends were cut back, 8 bases at V and 3 bases at J, with 19 bases in the middle. In germline, CDR1 is SGHAT, CDR2 FQNNGV. CDR3 length: 15 amino acids. The V call is TRBV11-2, the J call TRBJ1-2; a weak D match, TRBD1 (6 bases). Material for sequencing was PBMCs. This TCR was recovered from a boy aged 2 to 10 in good health and CMV-seronegative. This CDR3 is CASLRTASVDYGYTF. The CDR3 region has the DNA TGTGCCAGCTTGAGGACAGCCTCGGTGGACTATGGCTACACCTTC.